This TCR beta chain comes out of a study of blood T cell repertoires in COVID-19. Whole-study context: COVID-19 samples from acute and convalescent phases originated in the United States, Italy and Spain.

Only in-frame clones appear in the TCRdb table, and some are missing; sequencing was by immunoSEQ multiplex PCR. The sample contains 410,000 or so clones, 70% to 90% of which appear only once. Trimming cost V 1 base and J 6 bases; bases outside gene matches: 4. Germline values: CDR1 SGHRS, CDR2 YFSETQ. The CDR3 extends over 13 amino acids. Recruited during active infection, patients (from Seattle) were subsequently followed longitudinally. The sample taken for sequencing was peripheral blood. The sequence came from a woman in her forties with COVID-19, enrolled during active disease. The chain links TRBV5-1 to TRBJ2-7; 7 nucleotides match TRBD1. As DNA, the CDR3 is TGCGCCAGCAGCTTGATACAGGGGACCGAGCAGTACTTC. It encodes CASSLIQGTEQYF.